Sequencing of this TCR beta chain was carried out in a study of Ad26.COV2.S vaccination and SARS-CoV-2 variants listed by TCRdb under 2021. About the full investigation: Vaccine-arm donors came from COV1001, a multicentre, randomized, double-blind, placebo-controlled phase I-IIa trial of Ad26.COV2.S in healthy adults. Participants in the trial were split at random into five groups of five each, receiving low-dose or high-dose Ad26.COV2.S once or twice, or else placebo on both occasions. TCRbeta repertoire sequencing was used to assess the specificity and breadth of SARS-CoV-2-reactive T cell receptors after Ad26.COV2.S vaccination. Dosing of Ad26.COV2.S was intramuscular, at either 5x10^10 or 1x10^11 viral particles, delivered as one shot or as two shots spaced 56 days apart. Investigators did not know the trial group allocation while performing experiments and assessing outcomes. A total of some 30 samples were included in the TCR-sequenced set, comprising approximately 20 Ad26.COV2.S vaccine recipients, 5 placebo recipients and 8 SARS-CoV-2 convalescent individuals. What the research found in general, with its limitations: After vaccination, substantial breadth of spike-specific CD8+ and CD4+ T cell responses was reported. Vaccine and placebo recipients had comparable non-spike TCR breadth, which fits with the vaccine containing only spike. The study was not powered for comparison of responses between vaccine doses or regimens. It was noted by the authors that total T cell responses may have been underestimated by the TCR breadth and depth analyses. Compared with placebo recipients, Ad26.COV2.S recipients showed higher spike-specific TCR breadth (P = 0.0014).

This sample's treatment or condition label indicates: roughly 19 received Ad26.COV2.S at low or high dose, single or two shots; about 5 received placebo; per-sample allocation not given. Repertoires of vaccine and placebo recipients were sequenced from samples collected on day 63 after the first injection. Between 29 July and 7 August 2020, Cohort 1b enrolled 25 adults aged 18-55 years at one site in Boston, USA. As a vaccine, Ad26.COV2.S was a replication-incompetent adenovirus type 26 vector that expressed a prefusion-stabilized SARS-CoV-2 spike protein derived from the original Wuhan strain. The immunoSEQ Assay was the method used to sequence TCRbeta CDR3 regions. After extraction, genomic DNA underwent amplification by bias-controlled multiplex PCR, followed by high-throughput sequencing. As for the authors' bioinformatics: To quantify the absolute abundance of each unique TCRbeta CDR3 region, sequences were collapsed and filtered. T cell fraction was estimated by normalization of TCRbeta template counts to usable DNA, with usable DNA being measured through amplification of reference genes present in all nucleated cells. Repertoire TCRs were annotated as SARS-CoV-2-specific by exact matching of V gene, CDR3 amino acid sequence and J gene to a known reactive TCR set. The reference SARS-CoV-2 TCR set was obtained from MIRA and was filtered for enrichment in COVID-19-positive ImmuneCODE repertoires, whereby public or cross-reactive TCRs were removed. Using the MIRA antigens, annotated TCRs were further analysed by specific ORF or by position within an ORF. Breadth was defined as the number of annotated unique rearrangements divided by the total number of unique productive rearrangements, and depth was defined as the summed frequency of the annotated unique rearrangements. Group comparisons of TCR breadth used two-sided Wilcoxon rank-sum tests. This is the immuneACCESS table as TCRdb keeps it, with only in-frame sequences that have V and J called. A part of the clones is gone; compared with another copy, unresolved V genes explain less than half, and the rest is unexplained. That table furnishes V, J and clone size, whereas the DNA furnished D and trimming. In this sample the table shows around 320,000 clones, around 87% of which occur a single time. The ten largest clones represent around 3.6% of the sample.

The germline V gene sets CDR1 to SGHDT and CDR2 to YYEEEE. Measured from the cysteine to the phenylalanine, the CDR3 is 14 residues long. Just CDR3 DNA is preserved here, 42 bases in frame from base 1. Turning to this clone: The antigen it recognizes is unknown. A junction end diverges from the germline sequence, so it may reflect a read error. Other DNA variants within this sample encode the same CDR3.

The rearranged chain carries TRBV5-6 and TRBJ1-3; no D gene can be assigned with confidence. The receptor comes from a person between 18 and 59 years old who received the Ad26.COV2.S COVID-19 vaccine or a placebo. The material sequenced was peripheral blood, taken in a trial of Ad26.COV2.S vaccine versus placebo. The CDR3 has the sequence CASSLGGSGNTIYF. The nucleotides are TGTGCCAGCAGCTTGGGCGGATCTGGAAACACTATATATTTT.